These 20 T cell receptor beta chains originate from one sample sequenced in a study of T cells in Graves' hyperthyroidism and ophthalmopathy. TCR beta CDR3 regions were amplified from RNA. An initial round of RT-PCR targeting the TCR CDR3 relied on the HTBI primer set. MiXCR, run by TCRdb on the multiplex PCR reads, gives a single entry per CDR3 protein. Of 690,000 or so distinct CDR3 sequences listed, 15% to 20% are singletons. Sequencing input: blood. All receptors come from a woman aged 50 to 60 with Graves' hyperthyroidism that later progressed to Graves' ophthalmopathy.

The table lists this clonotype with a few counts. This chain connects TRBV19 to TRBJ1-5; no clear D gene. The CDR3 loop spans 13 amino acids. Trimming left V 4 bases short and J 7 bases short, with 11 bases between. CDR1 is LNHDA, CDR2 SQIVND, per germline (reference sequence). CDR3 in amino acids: CASSSSTVQPQHF. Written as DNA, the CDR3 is TGTGCCAGTAGTAGCAGTACAGTACAGCCCCAGCATTTT.

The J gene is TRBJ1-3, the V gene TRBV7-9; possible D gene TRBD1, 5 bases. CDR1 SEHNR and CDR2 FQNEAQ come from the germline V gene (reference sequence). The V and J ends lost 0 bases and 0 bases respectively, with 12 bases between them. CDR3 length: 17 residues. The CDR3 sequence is CASSLALGADSGNTIYF. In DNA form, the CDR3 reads TGTGCCAGCAGCTTAGCGCTTGGGGCGGACTCTGGAAACACCATATATTTT.

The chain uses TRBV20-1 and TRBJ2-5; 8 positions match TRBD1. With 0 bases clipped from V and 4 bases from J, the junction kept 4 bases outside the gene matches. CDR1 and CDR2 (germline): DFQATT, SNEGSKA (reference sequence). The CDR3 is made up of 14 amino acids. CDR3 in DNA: TGCAGTGCTAGAGACAGGGGGCCGGGAGAGACCCAGTACTTC. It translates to CSARDRGPGETQYF.

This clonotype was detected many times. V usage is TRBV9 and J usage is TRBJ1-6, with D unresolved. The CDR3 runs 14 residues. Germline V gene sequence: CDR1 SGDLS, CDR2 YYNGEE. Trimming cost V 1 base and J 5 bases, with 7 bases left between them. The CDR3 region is CASSVRVDNSPLHF. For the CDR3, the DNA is TGTGCCAGCAGCGTAAGGGTTGATAATTCACCCCTCCACTTT.

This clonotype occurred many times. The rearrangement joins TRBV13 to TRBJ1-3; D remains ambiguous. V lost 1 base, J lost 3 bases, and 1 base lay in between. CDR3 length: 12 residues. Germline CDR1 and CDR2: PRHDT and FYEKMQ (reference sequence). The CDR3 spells CASSLVGNTIYF. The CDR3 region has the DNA TGTGCCAGCAGCTTAGTTGGAAACACCATATATTTT. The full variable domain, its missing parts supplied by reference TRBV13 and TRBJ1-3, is AAGVIQSPRHLIKEKRETATLKCYPIPRHDTVYWYQQGPGQDPQFLISFYEKMQSDKGSIPDRFSAQQFSDYHSELNMSSLELGDSALYFCASSLVGNTIYFGEGSWLTVV.

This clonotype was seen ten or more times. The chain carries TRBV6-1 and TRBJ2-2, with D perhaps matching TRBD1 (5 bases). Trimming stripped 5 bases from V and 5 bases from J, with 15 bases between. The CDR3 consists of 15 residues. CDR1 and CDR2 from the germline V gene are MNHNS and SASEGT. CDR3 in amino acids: CASSPQGVGTGELFF. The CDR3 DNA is TGTGCCAGCAGTCCCCAGGGTGTCGGGACCGGGGAGCTGTTTTTT.

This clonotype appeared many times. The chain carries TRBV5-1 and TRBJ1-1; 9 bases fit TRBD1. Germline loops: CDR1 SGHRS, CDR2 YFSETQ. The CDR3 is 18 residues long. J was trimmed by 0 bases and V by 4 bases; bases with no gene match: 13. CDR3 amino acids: CASSVGDRAFLMNTEAFF. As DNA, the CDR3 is TGCGCCAGCAGCGTTGGGGACAGGGCCTTTTTGATGAACACTGAAGCTTTCTTT.

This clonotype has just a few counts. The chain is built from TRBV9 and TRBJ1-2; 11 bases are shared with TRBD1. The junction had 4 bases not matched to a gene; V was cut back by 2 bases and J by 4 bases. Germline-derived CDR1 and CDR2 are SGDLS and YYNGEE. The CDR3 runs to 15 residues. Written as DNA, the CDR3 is TGTGCCAGCAGCGTTGGGACAGGGGGTATCTATGGCTACACCTTC. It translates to CASSVGTGGIYGYTF.

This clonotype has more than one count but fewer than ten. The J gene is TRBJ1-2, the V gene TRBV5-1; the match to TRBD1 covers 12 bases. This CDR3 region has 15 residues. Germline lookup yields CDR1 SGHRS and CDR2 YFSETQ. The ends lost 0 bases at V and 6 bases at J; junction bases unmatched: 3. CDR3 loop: CASSLGGQGANGYTF. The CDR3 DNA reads TGCGCCAGCAGCTTGGGGGGACAGGGGGCGAATGGCTACACCTTC.

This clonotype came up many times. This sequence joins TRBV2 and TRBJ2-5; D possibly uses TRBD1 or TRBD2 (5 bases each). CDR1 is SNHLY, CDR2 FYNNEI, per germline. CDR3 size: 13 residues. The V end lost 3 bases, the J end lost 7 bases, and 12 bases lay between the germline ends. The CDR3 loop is CASSEGPEGTQYF. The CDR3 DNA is TGTGCCAGCAGTGAGGGGCCCGAGGGGACCCAGTACTTC.

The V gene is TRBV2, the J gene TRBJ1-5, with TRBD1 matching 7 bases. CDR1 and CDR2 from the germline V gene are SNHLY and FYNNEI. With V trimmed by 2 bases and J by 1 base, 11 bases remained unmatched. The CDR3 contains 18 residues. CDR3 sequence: CASSEPRQGGLSNQPQHF. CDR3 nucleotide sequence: TGTGCCAGCAGTGAACCTAGACAGGGTGGATTGAGCAATCAGCCCCAGCATTTT.

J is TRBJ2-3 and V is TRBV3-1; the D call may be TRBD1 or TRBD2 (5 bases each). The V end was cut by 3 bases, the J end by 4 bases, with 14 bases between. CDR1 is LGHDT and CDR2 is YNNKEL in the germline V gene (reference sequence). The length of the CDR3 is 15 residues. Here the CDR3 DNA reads TGTGCCAGCAGCCAGGCCCGGGACCAGGCAGATACGCAGTATTTT. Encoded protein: CASSQARDQADTQYF.

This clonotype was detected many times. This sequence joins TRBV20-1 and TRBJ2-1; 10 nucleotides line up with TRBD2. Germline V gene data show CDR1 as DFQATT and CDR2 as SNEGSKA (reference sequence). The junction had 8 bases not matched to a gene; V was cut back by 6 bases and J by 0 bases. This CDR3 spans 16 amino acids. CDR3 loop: CSAKALAGSSYNEQFF. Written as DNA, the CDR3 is TGCAGTGCGAAGGCACTAGCGGGGAGCTCCTACAATGAGCAGTTCTTC.

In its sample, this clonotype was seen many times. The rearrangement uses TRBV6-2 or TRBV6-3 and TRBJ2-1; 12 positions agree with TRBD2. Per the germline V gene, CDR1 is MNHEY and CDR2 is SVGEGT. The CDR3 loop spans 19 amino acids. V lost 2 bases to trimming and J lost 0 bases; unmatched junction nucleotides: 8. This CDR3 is CASSYRTSGASSSYNEQFF. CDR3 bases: TGTGCCAGCAGTTACCGGACTAGCGGGGCATCGAGCTCCTACAATGAGCAGTTCTTC.

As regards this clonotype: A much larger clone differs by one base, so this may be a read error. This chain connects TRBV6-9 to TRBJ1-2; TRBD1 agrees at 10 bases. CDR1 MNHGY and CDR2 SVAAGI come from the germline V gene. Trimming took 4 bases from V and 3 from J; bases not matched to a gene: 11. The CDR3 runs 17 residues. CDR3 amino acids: CASSFAGQGIEDYGYTF. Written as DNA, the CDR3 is TGTGCCAGCAGTTTTGCGGGACAGGGGATCGAGGACTATGGCTACACCTTC.

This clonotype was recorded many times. The CDR3 region has the DNA TGTGCCAGCAGCTTAGCCACCACTGAAGCTTTCTTT. Its protein product is CASSLATTEAFF. This sequence joins TRBV7-9 and TRBJ1-1; D uncertain. The germline V gene encodes CDR1 SEHNR and CDR2 FQNEAQ (reference sequence). The CDR3 is made up of 12 amino acids. Trimming took 0 bases from V and 4 from J, leaving 3 bases between them.

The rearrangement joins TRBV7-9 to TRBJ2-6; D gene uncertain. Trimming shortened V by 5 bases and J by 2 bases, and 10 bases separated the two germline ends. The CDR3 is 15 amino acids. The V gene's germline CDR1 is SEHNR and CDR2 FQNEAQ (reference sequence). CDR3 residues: CASSLDWAGANVLTF. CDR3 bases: TGTGCCAGCAGCCTCGACTGGGCTGGGGCCAACGTCCTGACTTTC.

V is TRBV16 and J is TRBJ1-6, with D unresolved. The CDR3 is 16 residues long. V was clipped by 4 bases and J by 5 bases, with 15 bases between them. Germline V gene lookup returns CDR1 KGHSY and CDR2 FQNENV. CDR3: CASSPSERSHNSPLHF. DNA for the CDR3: TGTGCCAGCAGCCCCTCCGAAAGGTCCCATAATTCACCCCTCCACTTT.

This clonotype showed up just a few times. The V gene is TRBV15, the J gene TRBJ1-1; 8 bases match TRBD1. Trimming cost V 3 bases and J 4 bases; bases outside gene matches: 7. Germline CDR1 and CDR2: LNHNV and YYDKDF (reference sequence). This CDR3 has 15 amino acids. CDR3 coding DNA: TGTGCCACCAGCAGCCGACAGGGGTTGAGCACTGAAGCTTTCTTT. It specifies CATSSRQGLSTEAFF.

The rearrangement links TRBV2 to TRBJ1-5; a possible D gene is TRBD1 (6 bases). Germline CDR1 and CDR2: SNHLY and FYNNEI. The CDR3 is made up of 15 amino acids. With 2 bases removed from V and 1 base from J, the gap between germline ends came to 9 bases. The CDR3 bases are TGTGCCAGCAGTGAACTCCAGGGGAGCAATCAGCCCCAGCATTTT. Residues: CASSELQGSNQPQHF.